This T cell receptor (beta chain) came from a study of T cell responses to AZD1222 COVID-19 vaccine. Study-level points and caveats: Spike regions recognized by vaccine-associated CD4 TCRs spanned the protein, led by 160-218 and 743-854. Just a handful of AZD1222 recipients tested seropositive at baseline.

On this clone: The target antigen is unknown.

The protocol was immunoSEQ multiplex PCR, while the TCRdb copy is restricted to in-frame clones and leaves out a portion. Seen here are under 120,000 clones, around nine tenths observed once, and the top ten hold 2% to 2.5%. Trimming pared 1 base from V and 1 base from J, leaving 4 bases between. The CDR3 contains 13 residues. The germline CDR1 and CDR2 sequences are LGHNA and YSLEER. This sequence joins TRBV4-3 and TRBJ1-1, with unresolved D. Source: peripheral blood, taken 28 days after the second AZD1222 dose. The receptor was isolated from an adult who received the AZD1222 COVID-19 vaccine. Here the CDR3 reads CASSQVTNTEAFF. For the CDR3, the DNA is TGCGCCAGCAGCCAAGTAACGAACACTGAAGCTTTCTTT.